This TCR beta chain was captured in a study of blood T cell repertoires in COVID-19. Study-wide background: Sites across the United States, Italy and Spain contributed samples from acute and convalescent COVID-19.

The cohort comprised adults aged about 18 to 100 years residing in about two dozen US areas. Researchers sorted participants into cohorts using their self-reported clinical history. V trimming: 11 bases; J trimming: 7 bases; junction bases outside the gene matches: 5. This CDR3 has 11 residues. Germline-derived CDR1 and CDR2 are SEHNR and FQNEAQ (reference sequence). Authors' processing steps: Amplification of reference gene primers was used by the study to estimate nucleated cell counts. The repertoire was sequenced with immunoSEQ multiplex PCR; TCRdb's copy has only in-frame clones and lacks some. That table is the source of V, J and clone size, and D and trimming were worked out from the DNA. The sample includes about 220,000 clones, roughly nine tenths seen only once; the top ten take about 3.3%.

This chain links TRBV7-9 with TRBJ1-1, with 9 bases lining up with TRBD1. This receptor was taken from a woman between 18 and 29 years old in a cohort exposed to, infected with or recovered from COVID-19 (not recorded which). The material sequenced was PBMCs or T cells enriched from blood (not recorded which). The DNA of the CDR3 is TGTGCCCTGGACAGGGGATATGAAGCTTTCTTT. Its protein is CALDRGYEAFF. The whole variable domain, remainder taken from reference TRBV7-9 and TRBJ1-1, is DTGVSQNPRHKITKRGQNVTFRCDPISEHNRLYWYRQTLGQGPEFLTYFQNEAQLEKSRLLSDRFSAERPKGSFSTLEIQRTEQGDSAMYLCALDRGYEAFFGQGTRLTVV.